This TCR beta chain was captured in a study of blood T cells in healthy people across ages. As concerns this clonotype: Its antigen is unidentified.

Findings of the study overall: Roughly linearly, TCR beta diversity per million T cells fell as age increased. A greater number of naive CD4+ cells and higher diversity distinguished long-lived donors from aged donors.

CDR3 length: 16 residues. The V and J ends lost 8 bases and 4 bases respectively, with 20 bases between them. Next came a second PCR, run for about 7 to 11 cycles, which used a sample-barcoded 5' primer along with a J-beta primer mix. Paired-end reads containing CDR3 totaled no fewer than 2.5 million for each sample. TCRdb processed the 5' RACE reads anew with MiXCR; each CDR3 protein has one entry. The sample lists fewer than 800,000 distinct CDR3 sequences, about 34% occurring once. The TCR was taken from a woman older than 75 in good health. Sequenced: blood. The chain has TRBV12-3 or TRBV12-4 and TRBJ2-2; D is perhaps TRBD1 (6 bases). The CDR3 spells CASYSQPGVGTGELFF. Here the CDR3 DNA reads TGTGCCAGCTACTCTCAGCCAGGGGTCGGCACCGGGGAGCTGTTTTTT.